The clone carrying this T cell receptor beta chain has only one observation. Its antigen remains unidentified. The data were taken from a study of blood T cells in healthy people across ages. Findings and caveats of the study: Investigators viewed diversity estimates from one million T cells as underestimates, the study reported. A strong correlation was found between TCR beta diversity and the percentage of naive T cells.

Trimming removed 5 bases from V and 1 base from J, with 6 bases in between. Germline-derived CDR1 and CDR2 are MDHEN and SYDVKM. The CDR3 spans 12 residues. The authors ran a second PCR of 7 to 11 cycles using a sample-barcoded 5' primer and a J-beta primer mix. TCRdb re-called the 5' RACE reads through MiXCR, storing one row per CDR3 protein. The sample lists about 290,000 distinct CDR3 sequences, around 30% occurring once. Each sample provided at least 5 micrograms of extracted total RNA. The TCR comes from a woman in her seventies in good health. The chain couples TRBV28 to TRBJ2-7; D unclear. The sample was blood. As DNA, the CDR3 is TGTGCCAGCAGTGACGGGTCCTACGAGCAGTACTTC. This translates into CASSDGSYEQYF.